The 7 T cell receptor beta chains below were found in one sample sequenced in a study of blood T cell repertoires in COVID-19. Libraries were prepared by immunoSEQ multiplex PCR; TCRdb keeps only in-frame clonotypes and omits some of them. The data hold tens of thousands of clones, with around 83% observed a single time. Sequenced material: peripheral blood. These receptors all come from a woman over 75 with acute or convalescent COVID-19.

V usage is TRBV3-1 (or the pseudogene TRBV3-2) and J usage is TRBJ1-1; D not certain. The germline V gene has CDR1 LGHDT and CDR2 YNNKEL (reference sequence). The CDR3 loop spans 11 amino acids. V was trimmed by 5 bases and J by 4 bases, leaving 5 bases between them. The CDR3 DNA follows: TGTGCCAGCAGCGGGCCCACTGAAGCTTTCTTT. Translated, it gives CASSGPTEAFF.

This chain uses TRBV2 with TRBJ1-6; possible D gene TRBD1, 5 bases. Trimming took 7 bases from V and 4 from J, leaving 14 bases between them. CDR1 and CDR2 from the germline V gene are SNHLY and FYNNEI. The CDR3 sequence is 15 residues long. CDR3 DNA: TGTGCCAGCACCGAGACAGATTCTTATAATTCACCCCTCCACTTT. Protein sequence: CASTETDSYNSPLHF.

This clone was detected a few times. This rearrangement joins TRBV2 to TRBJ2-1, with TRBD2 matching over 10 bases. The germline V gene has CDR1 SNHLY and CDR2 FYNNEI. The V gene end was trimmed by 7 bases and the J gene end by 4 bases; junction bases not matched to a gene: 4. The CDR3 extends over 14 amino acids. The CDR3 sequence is CASIKTSGYNEQFF. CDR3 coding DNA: TGTGCCAGCATCAAGACTAGCGGGTACAATGAGCAGTTCTTC.

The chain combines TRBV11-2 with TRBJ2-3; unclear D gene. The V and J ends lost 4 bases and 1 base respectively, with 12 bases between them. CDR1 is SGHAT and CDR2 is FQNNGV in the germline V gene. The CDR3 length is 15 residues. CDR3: CASSSREMGTDTQYF. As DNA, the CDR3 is TGTGCCAGCAGCTCAAGAGAGATGGGCACAGATACGCAGTATTTT.

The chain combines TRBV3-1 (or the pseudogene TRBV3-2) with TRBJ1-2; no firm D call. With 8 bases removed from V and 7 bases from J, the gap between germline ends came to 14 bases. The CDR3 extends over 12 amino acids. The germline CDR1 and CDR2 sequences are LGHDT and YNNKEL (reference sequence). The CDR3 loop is CASGVVRGGYTF. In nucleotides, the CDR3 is TGTGCCAGCGGGGTGGTGCGGGGTGGCTACACCTTC.

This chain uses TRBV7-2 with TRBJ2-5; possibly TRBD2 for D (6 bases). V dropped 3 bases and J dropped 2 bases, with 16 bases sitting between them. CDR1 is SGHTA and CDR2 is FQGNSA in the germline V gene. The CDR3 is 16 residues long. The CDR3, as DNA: TGTGCCAGCAGCTTTTCCACGGCCCGGGGGCAAGAGACCCAGTACTTC. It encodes CASSFSTARGQETQYF.

The CDR3 loop is CASSPAGLSTDTQYF. The CDR3 bases are TGTGCCAGTAGCCCCGCGGGGCTCAGCACAGATACGCAGTATTTT. The chain joins TRBV19 to TRBJ2-3, with D tentatively TRBD2 (6 bases). Per the germline V gene, CDR1 is LNHDA and CDR2 is SQIVND (reference sequence). V was trimmed by 6 bases and J by 0 bases, leaving 13 bases between them. CDR3 length equals 15 residues.